The 2 T cell receptor beta chains given below trace back to one sample, sequenced in a study of blood T cell repertoires in COVID-19. Profiled with immunoSEQ multiplex PCR; TCRdb holds only in-frame clones, not every one. The repertoire has around 300,000 clones, approximately 90% of them found once; the top ten carry 2.4%. Sequencing was done on a sample of PBMCs or T cells enriched from blood (not recorded which). The receptor set was obtained from a woman between 18 and 29 years old who had recovered from COVID-19.

The table lists this clone with a count of one. The rearrangement links TRBV19 to TRBJ1-5; 9 positions match TRBD1. The CDR3 totals 13 residues. CDR1 is LNHDA, CDR2 SQIVND, per germline (reference sequence). With 6 bases clipped from V and 7 bases from J, the junction kept 4 bases outside the gene matches. The chain's CDR3 is CASSRTGDQPQHF. The CDR3 DNA follows: TGTGCCAGTAGCAGGACAGGGGACCAGCCCCAGCATTTT.

This chain joins TRBV6-5 and TRBJ1-4; 10 nucleotides line up with TRBD1. Germline V gene lookup returns CDR1 MNHEY and CDR2 SVGAGI. The CDR3 has 15 amino acids. Losses at the gene ends were 2 bases for V and 6 bases for J; bases not matched to a gene: 3. The CDR3 sequence: CASSYRGQGYEKLFF. The DNA of the CDR3 is TGTGCCAGCAGTTACAGGGGACAGGGGTATGAAAAACTGTTTTTT.